The TCR beta chain under discussion was sequenced for a study of CD8 T cells in ankylosing spondylitis. This clonotype was counted many times. Its specificity is not known. Points from the study as a whole: Matched synovial fluid from ankylosing spondylitis patients was reported to be enriched for disease-linked clones.

With molecular barcodes, quantitative 5'-RACE was used to make the TCR beta libraries. TCRdb recomputed calls from the 5' RACE reads with MiXCR, one row per CDR3 protein. The profile shows about 36,000 distinct CDR3 sequences, about 6% of them singletons. CDR3 length equals 13 residues. The germline CDR1 and CDR2 sequences are MRHNA and SNTAGT. The J segment lost 4 bases and the V segment lost 5 bases, leaving 2 bases of the junction unmatched. This sequence was found in a male donor with ankylosing spondylitis or in good health (not recorded which). The V gene is TRBV6-4, the J gene TRBJ1-2; 9 bases agree with TRBD1. The sequencing sample was made of blood, either unsorted or a sorted T cell fraction (not recorded which). The CDR3 nucleotides are TGTGCCAGCAGTATGGGACAGGGCTATGGCTACACCTTC. This translates into CASSMGQGYGYTF.